The 27 T cell receptor beta chains reported below all come from one sample, sequenced in a study of shared clonotypes between healthy human individuals (dated by TCRdb to the early 2020s). Libraries were built with the immunoSEQ multiplex PCR assay. Drawn from immuneACCESS, this table holds only the in-frame rearrangements with V and J called that TCRdb kept. Clones are partly lost; checked studies trace under half to an unresolved V gene and leave the rest unexplained. This sample comprises 470,000 or so clones, over 70% of them detected only once. The biggest ten clones account for 10% to 15% of the sample. Sequenced input: PBMCs. Receptors originate from a woman aged 40 to 55 in good health. Some clones in this sample may be carry-over from other donors' samples.

Notes on this clone: A read error may be the cause here, since a much bigger clone is one base away. As the CDR3 is not closed by the conserved phenylalanine or tryptophan, this likely results from a read error. The chain is built from TRBV6-1 and TRBJ1-2; D not resolved. This CDR3 spans 16 amino acids. Germline lookup yields CDR1 MNHNS and CDR2 SASEGT. Trimming removed 2 bases at V and 3 bases at J, with 16 bases between. CDR3 residues: CASSELERTGDYGYTL. In DNA, the CDR3 is TGTGCCAGCAGTGAACTCGAGCGGACTGGGGACTATGGCTACACCTTA.

This clone was seen ten or more times. V is TRBV18 and J is TRBJ1-1; perhaps TRBD1 as D (6 bases). The CDR3 contains 16 residues. Germline V gives CDR1 KGHSH, CDR2 LQKENI. V was clipped by 0 bases and J by 1 base, with 12 bases between them. The CDR3 DNA reads as TGTGCCAGCTCACCACCCTTACAGGGACCGAACACTGAAGCTTTCTTT. This sequence encodes CASSPPLQGPNTEAFF.

Details on this clone: A far larger clone is a single base away, which makes a read error likely. This specimen includes other DNA sequences encoding the same CDR3. The chain uses TRBV11-3 and TRBJ2-2, with 12 bases matching TRBD2. This CDR3 is built from 18 residues. Looked up from germline, CDR1 is SGHNT and CDR2 is YENEEA. The CDR3 sequence is CASSSGTSGWSNTGELFF. The CDR3 DNA reads as TGTGCAAGCAGCAGCGGGACTAGCGGGTGGTCTAACACCGGGGAGCTGTTTTTT.

A few counts support this clone. The chain combines TRBV7-9 with TRBJ2-5, with 13 bases lining up with TRBD2. The germline V gene encodes CDR1 SEHNR and CDR2 FQNEAQ (reference sequence). This CDR3 contains 16 residues. The V segment lost 5 bases and the J segment 4 bases; nucleotides outside the gene matches: 7. CDR3 in DNA: TGTGCCAGCAGCATCGGACTAGCGGGAGTCGGAGAGACCCAGTACTTC. Translation gives CASSIGLAGVGETQYF.

The J gene is TRBJ2-1, the V gene TRBV19, with D possibly being TRBD2 (6 bases). The CDR3 runs to 15 residues. CDR1 and CDR2 (germline): LNHDA, SQIVND (reference sequence). V gave up 4 bases and J gave up 3 bases, with 13 bases separating them. In nucleotides, the CDR3 is TGTGCCAGTAGTACTCTTATGCGGGACTACAATGAGCAGTTCTTC. It is translated as CASSTLMRDYNEQFF.

Concerning this clone itself: Since a far larger clone is one base different, this is likely a read error. The rearrangement links TRBV7-2 to TRBJ2-4, with unresolved D. The CDR3 is made up of 13 amino acids. V lost 8 bases and J 3 bases, leaving 11 bases between the germline ends. Germline V gene lookup returns CDR1 SGHTA and CDR2 FQGNSA. The CDR3 DNA follows: TGTGCCAGCCGATTCACGGACAAAAACATTCAGTACTTC. As protein: CASRFTDKNIQYF.

This chain joins TRBV6-1 and TRBJ2-7; TRBD2 matches at 11 bases. The CDR3 has 14 amino acids. The V gene's germline CDR1 is MNHNS and CDR2 SASEGT. Losses at the gene ends were 6 bases for V and 2 bases for J; bases not matched to a gene: 3. CDR3 nucleotide sequence: TGTGCCAGCAGCTCGACTAGCGGGACCTACGAGCAGTACTTC. Protein sequence: CASSSTSGTYEQYF.

The chain uses TRBV5-8 and TRBJ1-3; 9 positions agree with TRBD1. The CDR3 covers 14 residues. Germline V gives CDR1 SGHTS, CDR2 YDEGEE. V lost 9 bases, J lost 0 bases, and 4 bases stayed unmatched. The CDR3 loop is CATQGAYSGNTIYF. CDR3 DNA sequence: TGTGCCACACAGGGGGCTTACTCTGGAAACACCATATATTTT. The whole variable domain, filled in from reference TRBV5-8 and TRBJ1-3, reads EAGVTQSPTHLIKTRGQQATLRCSPISGHTSVYWYQQALGLGLQFLLWYDEGEERNRGNFPPRFSGRQFPNYSSELNVNALELEDSALYLCATQGAYSGNTIYFGEGSWLTVV.

This clone was recorded once. This chain joins TRBV29-1 and TRBJ2-6; a weak D match, TRBD1 (5 bases). The V gene lost 3 bases and the J gene lost 4 bases, with 10 bases spanning the gap. This CDR3 contains 14 residues. Germline-derived CDR1 and CDR2 are SQVTM and ANQGSEA. The CDR3 sequence is CSVDGADGANVLTF. CDR3 coding DNA: TGCAGCGTTGATGGGGCTGACGGGGCCAACGTCCTGACTTTC.

Comment on this clone: With a far larger clone one base away, a read error is the likely cause. This chain connects TRBV4-1 to TRBJ2-2, with no clear D. CDR1 and CDR2 from the germline V gene are MGHRA and YSYEKL. This CDR3 region has 13 residues. Written as DNA, the CDR3 is TGCGCCAGCAGCCAGAGTAACACCTGGGAGCTGTTTTTT. Protein: CASSQSNTWELFF.

This chain uses TRBV9 with TRBJ2-5; D is possibly TRBD2 (5 bases). This CDR3 has 14 amino acids. Germline V gene sequence: CDR1 SGDLS, CDR2 YYNGEE. With 2 bases removed from V and 5 bases from J, the gap between germline ends came to 13 bases. The CDR3 loop is CASSVTMGGETQYF. The CDR3 DNA reads as TGTGCCAGCAGCGTGACTATGGGTGGGGAGACCCAGTACTTC.

Of note for this clone: In the same sample, other DNA sequences code for this CDR3. The chain employs TRBV6-5 and TRBJ2-1, with 7 nucleotides matching TRBD2. V lost 3 bases and J lost 0; bases outside the gene matches: 2. CDR1 is MNHEY, CDR2 SVGAGI, per germline. This CDR3 contains 15 residues. The CDR3 nucleotides are TGTGCCAGCAGTTATGGCGGGAGCTCCTACAATGAGCAGTTCTTC. Protein: CASSYGGSSYNEQFF.

Concerning this clone: The sample carries other DNA sequences with the same CDR3. This chain connects TRBV18 to TRBJ1-2; 10 bases fit TRBD1. The trim removed 6 bases at V and 3 bases at J, leaving 4 bases unmatched. The CDR3 covers 14 residues. Germline CDR1 is KGHSH and CDR2 is LQKENI. CDR3 in DNA: TGTGCCAGCTCCCCCGGGACAGGGGACTATGGCTACACCTTC. The encoded protein is CASSPGTGDYGYTF.

A remark on this clone: One base separates it from a far larger clone, so it is likely a read error. This chain links TRBV5-1 with TRBJ2-5, with 10 bases identical to TRBD2. The CDR3 has 15 residues. CDR1 is SGHRS, CDR2 YFSETQ, per germline. V shed 3 bases and J 13 bases; nucleotides not matched to a gene: 15. Here the CDR3 reads CASSSSTSGPGERYF. The CDR3 DNA sequence: TGCGCCAGCAGCTCCTCGACTAGCGGGCCCGGCGAGCGGTACTTC.

The V call is TRBV28, the J call TRBJ1-1; 9 bases are a match to TRBD1. Germline lookup yields CDR1 MDHEN and CDR2 SYDVKM. V was pared by 2 bases and J by 5 bases, with 6 bases of the junction left unmatched. The CDR3 loop spans 15 amino acids. The CDR3 reads CASSLGTGSVTEAFF. The CDR3 DNA reads TGTGCCAGCAGTTTAGGGACAGGGTCTGTAACTGAAGCTTTCTTT.

With respect to this clone: This likely traces to a read error, being one base from a far larger clone. The chain recombines TRBV28 with TRBJ2-4, with D possibly TRBD1 on 6 matching bases. The V gene's germline CDR1 is MDHEN and CDR2 SYDVKM. This CDR3 comprises 14 residues. V lost 5 bases, J lost 3 bases, and 11 bases lay in between. The CDR3 DNA reads as TGTGCCAGCAGTGACAGGAAGGGCAAAAACATTCAGTACTTC. Translated: CASSDRKGKNIQYF.

Concerning this clone itself: Other DNA sequences in this specimen translate into the identical CDR3. The genes are TRBV18 and TRBJ2-7, with TRBD1 matching 11 bases. J gave up 2 bases and V 2 bases, and 2 bases lay outside the gene matches. The germline gives CDR1 KGHSH, CDR2 LQKENI. There are 15 residues in the CDR3. The CDR3 DNA sequence: TGTGCCAGCTCACCAGGGACAGGGGGTCCCTACGAGCAGTACTTC. It specifies CASSPGTGGPYEQYF. Filled out from reference TRBV18 and TRBJ2-7, the complete variable domain reads NAGVMQNPRHLVRRRGQEARLRCSPMKGHSHVYWYRQLPEEGLKFMVYLQKENIIDESGMPKERFSAEFPKEGPSILRIQQVVRGDSAAYFCASSPGTGGPYEQYFGPGTRLTVT.

A single count supports this clone. A far larger clone is just one base off, so this is likely a read error. The V gene is TRBV4-1, the J gene TRBJ1-3; 7 positions agree with TRBD1. CDR3 length equals 15 residues. In germline, CDR1 is MGHRA, CDR2 YSYEKL. The V segment lost 5 bases and the J segment 6 bases; nucleotides outside the gene matches: 10. The DNA of the CDR3 is TGCGCCAGCAGCAACAGGGGACTTGGAGTAAACACCATATATTTT. It yields the protein CASSNRGLGVNTIYF.

The rearrangement uses TRBV5-1 and TRBJ1-2, with D uncertain. This CDR3 is built from 13 residues. Trimming cost V 1 base and J 2 bases, with 6 bases left between them. Germline V lookup: CDR1 SGHRS, CDR2 YFSETQ. Here the CDR3 DNA reads TGCGCCAGCAGCTTGTGGTCCAACTATGGCTACACCTTC. Protein product: CASSLWSNYGYTF. Full variable domain (remainder filled in from reference TRBV5-1 and TRBJ1-2): KAGVTQTPRYLIKTRGQQVTLSCSPISGHRSVSWYQQTPGQGLQFLFEYFSETQRNKGNFPGRFSGRQFSNSRSEMNVSTLELGDSALYLCASSLWSNYGYTFGSGTRLTVV.

To note about this clone: This probably arose from a read error, given a far larger clone one base away. V gene TRBV10-1 combines with J gene TRBJ2-2; D perhaps matches TRBD2 (6 bases). Per germline, CDR1 WNHNN and CDR2 SYGVQD (reference sequence). The CDR3 contains 14 residues. The CDR3 loop is CASSVGGNTGEPFF. The CDR3 coding sequence is TGCGCCAGCAGTGTCGGCGGGAACACCGGGGAGCCGTTTTTT.

Notes on this clone: This probably arose from a read error, given a far larger clone one base away. The rearrangement links TRBV11-2 to TRBJ2-2, with a weak D call TRBD1 (6 bases). CDR3 length: 16 amino acids. Germline-derived CDR1 and CDR2 are SGHAT and FQNNGV. Deletions cut 5 bases from V and 3 bases from J, with 16 bases between. Written as DNA, the CDR3 is TGTGCCAGCAGCCTATTGAGGGCAGGGGACACCGGGGAGCTGTTTTTT. It translates to CASSLLRAGDTGELFF.

The DNA for the CDR3 is TGTGCCAGCAGTCTTGCCCCGGCTAGCGGGTCCTACAATGAGCAGTTCTTC. It translates to CASSLAPASGSYNEQFF. The chain uses TRBV28 and TRBJ2-1, with 8 bases matching TRBD2. The CDR3 extends over 17 amino acids. The germline CDR1 and CDR2 sequences are MDHEN and SYDVKM. J gave up 1 base and V 5 bases, and 10 bases lay outside the gene matches. The full variable domain, rest sourced from reference TRBV28 and TRBJ2-1, is DVKVTQSSRYLVKRTGEKVFLECVQDMDHENMFWYRQDPGLGLRLIYFSYDVKMKEKGDIPEGYSVSREKKERFSLILESASTNQTSMYLCASSLAPASGSYNEQFFGPGTRLTVL.

This clone has just a few counts. This likely traces to a read error, being one base from a far larger clone. V usage is TRBV5-4 and J usage is TRBJ2-5; D gene uncertain. The CDR3 is 13 residues long. Germline V gene lookup returns CDR1 SGHNT and CDR2 YYREEE (reference sequence). V lost 3 bases to trimming and J lost 5 bases, with 11 bases between them. The CDR3 loop reads CASSSVPRETQYF. CDR3 nucleotides: TGTGCCAGCAGCTCGGTACCCCGGGAGACCCAGTACTTC.

J is TRBJ2-1 and V is TRBV6-4, with 11 bases matching TRBD1. After removal of 4 bases from V and 8 bases from J, the junction contained 4 bases not matched to a gene. The CDR3 totals 14 residues. Germline V gene sequence: CDR1 MRHNA, CDR2 SNTAGT. The CDR3 spells CASSVDRGQYEQFF. For the CDR3, the DNA is TGTGCCAGCAGTGTGGACAGGGGGCAATATGAGCAGTTCTTC.

The sample holds a few counts of this clone. A far bigger clonotype differs at one base, so this is likely a read error. This chain uses TRBV28 with TRBJ1-3; TRBD1 is a possible D gene (6 bases). The CDR3 is made up of 13 amino acids. CDR1 MDHEN and CDR2 SYDVKM come from the germline V gene. The CDR3 DNA reads as TGTACCAGCATCGGGACATCAGGAAACACCATATATTTT. It codes for CTSIGTSGNTIYF.

This clone was picked up one time. The J gene is TRBJ2-6, the V gene TRBV7-9; D is unclear. CDR1 is SEHNR and CDR2 is FQNEAQ in the germline V gene (reference sequence). The CDR3 consists of 16 residues. The V gene lost 5 bases and the J gene lost 1 base, with 12 bases spanning the gap. The chain's CDR3 is CASSPSWGSGANVLTF. CDR3 nucleotides: TGTGCCAGCAGCCCGTCCTGGGGATCTGGGGCCAACGTCCTGACTTTC.

V is TRBV19 and J is TRBJ2-6; possibly TRBD2 for D (5 bases). V dropped 10 bases and J dropped 2 bases, with 24 bases sitting between them. The CDR3 has 18 residues. Germline-derived CDR1 and CDR2 are LNHDA and SQIVND (reference sequence). The CDR3 coding sequence is TGTGCCACCGATTTTGGCGGAGGACGGTGGGCTGGGGCCAACGTCCTGACTTTC. Translated, it gives CATDFGGGRWAGANVLTF.